One sample yielded the 17 T cell receptor beta chains listed below, sequenced in a study of blood T cells in healthy people across ages. A J-beta primer mix and a sample-barcoded 5' primer were used in a second PCR of roughly 7 to 12 cycles. One entry per CDR3 protein results from TCRdb running MiXCR on the 5' RACE reads. In the table there are approximately 780,000 distinct CDR3 sequences, around 25% of which are singletons. A further study also used this sample, focusing on T cells of mothers and their children.

Sample: blood. Every receptor here comes from a boy between 10 and 17 years old in good health.

This clonotype has more than one count but fewer than ten. The chain links TRBV6-5 to TRBJ2-5; D is ambiguous. Per the germline V gene, CDR1 is MNHEY and CDR2 is SVGAGI. V was clipped by 0 bases and J by 8 bases, with 16 bases between them. The CDR3 is 15 residues long. The CDR3 region has the DNA TGTGCCAGCAGTTACTCCCAGACGGTCAGTGGCACCCAGTACTTC. It encodes CASSYSQTVSGTQYF.

The table lists this clonotype with a few counts. This rearrangement joins TRBV5-1 to TRBJ2-7; 10 nucleotides agree with TRBD2. CDR1 and CDR2 (germline): SGHRS, YFSETQ. J was trimmed by 0 bases and V by 4 bases; bases with no gene match: 19. The CDR3 runs to 20 residues. For the CDR3, the DNA is TGCGCCAGCAGCAGGGCCCGTGGGACTAGCGATAGGGGATACTCCTACGAGCAGTACTTC. The encoded protein is CASSRARGTSDRGYSYEQYF.

The V gene is TRBV15, the J gene TRBJ2-5; D possibly corresponds to TRBD2 (5 bases). The germline CDR1 and CDR2 sequences are LNHNV and YYDKDF (reference sequence). The germline V and J ends were trimmed by 1 base and 3 bases, with 6 bases remaining between them. This CDR3 has 13 residues. In nucleotides, the CDR3 is TGTGCCACCAGCAGAGGGCGGGAAGAGACCCAGTACTTC. Its protein is CATSRGREETQYF.

This chain joins TRBV6-4 and TRBJ2-3; 11 nucleotides agree with TRBD1. V lost 3 bases to trimming and J lost 5 bases; unmatched junction nucleotides: 1. This CDR3 is 14 amino acids long. CDR1 is MRHNA and CDR2 is SNTAGT in the germline V gene. CDR3 nucleotide sequence: TGTGCCAGCAGTGAGGGACAGGGGGGAGATACGCAGTATTTT. Encoded protein: CASSEGQGGDTQYF.

J is TRBJ2-1 and V is TRBV29-1, with 8 bases lining up with TRBD1. The closer fit of TRBJ2-7 to the DNA end suggests the J call may be wrong. Germline CDR1 and CDR2: SQVTM and ANQGSEA. This CDR3 has 14 amino acids. Here the CDR3 reads CSVASGTGTYEQYF. The CDR3 DNA reads TGCAGCGTCGCCTCCGGGACAGGTACCTACGAGCAGTACTTC.

The chain links TRBV7-9 to TRBJ2-7, with D possibly being TRBD2 (5 bases). Between the trimmed V and J ends, which lost 4 bases and 0 bases, there was a span of 13 bases. There are 15 residues in the CDR3. CDR1 and CDR2 (germline): SEHNR, FQNEAQ (reference sequence). CDR3 protein: CASSSGKASSYEQYF. The CDR3 DNA is TGTGCCAGCAGCTCGGGGAAGGCCAGCTCCTACGAGCAGTACTTC.

The chain combines TRBV5-1 with TRBJ2-5; 12 bases fit TRBD2. With the DNA end fitting TRBJ2-1 better, the J assignment may be wrong. CDR1 is SGHRS, CDR2 YFSETQ, per germline. The CDR3 consists of 15 residues. The CDR3 DNA reads TGCGCCAGCAGCTTGGGACTAGCGGGGGTCTCTGGGCAGTTCTTC. Residues: CASSLGLAGVSGQFF.

This chain connects TRBV7-3 to TRBJ1-2, with 8 positions matching TRBD1. The CDR3 has 15 amino acids. Germline V gene lookup returns CDR1 SGHTA and CDR2 FQGTGA. J lost 2 bases, V lost 0 bases, and 2 bases had no gene match. CDR3 nucleotide sequence: TGTGCCAGCAGCTTAACGCGGACAGGGAACTATGGCTACACCTTC. This sequence encodes CASSLTRTGNYGYTF.

This clonotype was observed a few times. V and J are TRBV20-1 and TRBJ1-1, with D possibly TRBD1 on 6 matching bases. The ends were cut back, 6 bases at V and 10 bases at J, with 24 bases in the middle. The CDR3 extends over 14 amino acids. From germline, CDR1 is DFQATT and CDR2 SNEGSKA (reference sequence). The CDR3: CSAPGTTASSGAFF. In nucleotides, the CDR3 is TGCAGTGCCCCCGGGACAACTGCCTCCTCCGGAGCTTTCTTT.

This clonotype has just a few counts. J is TRBJ2-3 and V is TRBV20-1, with 12 bases lining up with TRBD2. V shed 6 bases, J shed 7 bases, and the junction held 8 bases outside the gene matches. Germline lookup yields CDR1 DFQATT and CDR2 SNEGSKA (reference sequence). The CDR3 contains 14 residues. CDR3: CSAHLAGGRYTQYF. The CDR3 bases are TGCAGTGCCCACCTAGCGGGGGGGCGATATACGCAGTATTTT.

Turning to this clonotype: Sequence at one end of the junction differs from germline and may be a read error. Here the CDR3 DNA reads TGCAGTGCTAGTACAGCGGGGGGGCGCACAGATACGCAGTGTTTT. It yields the protein CSASTAGGRTDTQCF. The rearrangement uses TRBV20-1 and TRBJ2-3; 10 nucleotides agree with TRBD2. The CDR3 is 15 amino acids. Germline values: CDR1 DFQATT, CDR2 SNEGSKA (reference sequence).

The chain employs TRBV27 and TRBJ2-7; perhaps TRBD1 as D (5 bases). The CDR3 contains 12 residues. Trimming left V 4 bases short and J 6 bases short, with 10 bases between. Germline lookup yields CDR1 MNHEY and CDR2 SMNVEV (reference sequence). The CDR3 region has the DNA TGTGCCAGCAGTTCCGCAGGGTCCGAGCAGTACTTC. Amino acid sequence: CASSSAGSEQYF.

The chain has TRBV29-1 and TRBJ2-1; TRBD2 matches at 7 bases. Germline V gives CDR1 SQVTM, CDR2 ANQGSEA. The CDR3 is 12 residues long. After removal of 4 bases from V and 6 bases from J, the junction contained 3 bases not matched to a gene. CDR3 protein: CSVAAGPNEQFF. CDR3 sequence (DNA): TGCAGCGTTGCAGCGGGACCCAATGAGCAGTTCTTC.

This clonotype was observed a few times. V usage is TRBV28 and J usage is TRBJ1-4; D is unresolved. In germline, CDR1 is MDHEN, CDR2 SYDVKM. Trimming pared 3 bases from V and 4 bases from J, leaving 6 bases between. The CDR3 extends over 13 amino acids. The CDR3 loop reads CASSFANNEKLFF. The CDR3 nucleotides are TGTGCCAGCAGTTTTGCCAATAATGAAAAACTGTTTTTT.

The chain carries TRBV5-6 and TRBJ2-2; either TRBD1 or TRBD2 may supply D (5 bases each). Trimming took off 6 bases at V and 3 bases at J, with 15 bases between the two ends. The CDR3 spans 15 residues. Germline V gene data show CDR1 as SGHDT and CDR2 as YYEEEE. The chain's CDR3 is CASNGLGADTGELFF. The CDR3 nucleotides are TGTGCCAGCAACGGGCTCGGGGCAGACACCGGGGAGCTGTTTTTT. Full variable domain (remainder filled in from reference TRBV5-6 and TRBJ2-2): DAGVTQSPTHLIKTRGQQVTLRCSPKSGHDTVSWYQQALGQGPQFIFQYYEEEERQRGNFPDRFSGHQFPNYSSELNVNALLLGDSALYLCASNGLGADTGELFFGEGSRLTVL.

The rearrangement joins TRBV9 to TRBJ2-5; 8 bases are a match to TRBD1. The CDR3 totals 14 residues. After removal of 4 bases from V and 2 bases from J, the junction contained 4 bases not matched to a gene. CDR1 SGDLS and CDR2 YYNGEE come from the germline V gene. The CDR3 reads CASSRRQGQETQYF. The CDR3, as DNA: TGTGCCAGCAGCCGACGACAGGGGCAAGAGACCCAGTACTTC.

In its sample, this clonotype was seen a few times. The chain couples TRBV2 to TRBJ2-2; no firm D call. V shed 7 bases and J shed 5 bases, with 5 bases lying between them. CDR3 size: 11 residues. From germline, CDR1 is SNHLY and CDR2 FYNNEI. CDR3 DNA: TGTGCCAGCACTAGGACCGGGGAGCTGTTTTTT. This sequence encodes CASTRTGELFF. The full variable domain, completed using reference TRBV2 and TRBJ2-2, is EPEVTQTPSHQVTQMGQEVILRCVPISNHLYFYWYRQILGQKVEFLVSFYNNEISEKSEIFDDQFSVERPDGSNFTLKIRSTKLEDSAMYFCASTRTGELFFGEGSRLTVL.